This T cell receptor beta chain is drawn from a study of technical replicates of blood from a handful of donors. Measured with immunoSEQ multiplex PCR; TCRdb has only the in-frame clones, and not every one. The sample records tens of thousands of clones, around 94% being singletons. CDR3 length: 13 amino acids. V trimming: 8 bases; J trimming: 7 bases; junction bases outside the gene matches: 7. The germline gives CDR1 MNHNS, CDR2 SASEGT. The gene calls are TRBV6-1 and TRBJ2-1; 8 nucleotides align to TRBD2. Sequenced: T cells isolated from PBMCs. The clonotype comes from a human donor in good health. The CDR3 protein is CASGLAYGNEQFF. DNA of the CDR3: TGTGCCAGCGGACTAGCCTATGGAAATGAGCAGTTCTTC.